The entry that follows covers one T cell receptor beta chain sequence. Its target is not known. The data stem from a study of response to subunit inactivated influenza vaccine. Study-wide points: Each seasonal influenza vaccination recruits few new T cells, the authors suggested.

Via MiXCR, TCRdb re-called the RT-PCR reads, giving one row per CDR3 protein. Of roughly 620,000 distinct CDR3 sequences listed, approximately 11% are singletons. From germline, CDR1 is SGHRS and CDR2 YFSETQ. The CDR3 extends over 15 amino acids. V was cut by 0 bases and J by 4 bases, with 12 bases left in between. These sequences were also reported in another study, on T cells expressing NK-cell markers. That report notes: UMI-tagged 5'RACE template switching yielded the TCR beta cDNA. The dominant NKG2C+ clonotypes represented about 1.0-7.0% of CD8+ T cells in more than five donors. Similarly, these clonotypes led the CD3+CD56-NKG2C+ fraction as well in four donors.

The chain uses TRBV5-1 and TRBJ2-3; no reliable D call. Here the sequenced sample was PBMCs from blood, taken on the day of vaccination. This TCR was sampled from a man aged 50-59 years who received an inactivated influenza vaccine. The CDR3, as DNA: TGCGCCAGCAGCTTGGGAGGACCGGGCCCAGATACGCAGTATTTT. Translated: CASSLGGPGPDTQYF.